In this sample, the clone carrying this T cell receptor beta chain turned up a few times. Its antigen is undetermined. This entry comes from a study of cytomegalovirus exposure and HLA in healthy donors. Study results and caveats: The productive fraction for most TCR beta V segments was about 90% or about 30% in an earlier analysis. Researchers reported in a later analysis that common viral pathogens appeared linked to several top clusters.

The PCR made use of 60 Vbeta and 13 Jbeta primers. Sequenced by immunoSEQ multiplex PCR; TCRdb stores in-frame clones only, minus some. The sample holds 150,000 to 200,000 clones, roughly 70% seen once. This CDR3 is built from 13 residues. V was trimmed by 2 bases and J by 6 bases, leaving 11 bases between them. CDR1 is KGHSH, CDR2 LQKENI, per germline. V usage is TRBV18 and J usage is TRBJ2-7; D remains unclear. The sample comprised PBMCs. This clonotype originated in a woman in her thirties or forties in good health and CMV-seropositive. The CDR3 spells CASSPFESPEQYF. For the CDR3, the DNA is TGTGCCAGCTCACCATTTGAGTCCCCCGAGCAGTACTTC.